The entry below describes one T cell receptor beta chain. Its target is unknown. This sample is drawn from a study of T cells in localized non-small cell lung cancer. Study-wide results and caveats: Heterogeneity is still possible, as just one tumor region was sequenced. The appearance of a median around 57 of the top 100 tumor clones was seen in adjacent lung.

TCRdb's copy holds only in-frame clones and misses some; the assay was immunoSEQ multiplex PCR. Counted here are approximately 2,800 clones, 30% to 35% occurring once; the ten biggest clones make up about a fifth. The CDR3 is made up of 14 amino acids. V lost 4 bases to trimming and J lost 5 bases; unmatched junction nucleotides: 6. The V gene's germline CDR1 is KGHSH and CDR2 LQKENI. This TCR was recovered from a female donor older than 55 with stage II squamous cell lung carcinoma. Specimen: lung tumor tissue, collected before any cancer treatment. V is TRBV18 and J is TRBJ1-1, with 8 bases aligning to TRBD1. CDR3 nucleotide sequence: TGTGCCAGCTCACACGACAGGGGAGGTACTGAAGCTTTCTTT. Protein product: CASSHDRGGTEAFF.